The clone carrying this T cell receptor (beta chain) has more than one count but fewer than ten. Its target is unknown. TCR alpha and TCR beta cDNA libraries carrying sample barcodes and UMIs came from 5'RACE with constant-segment primers. A single record per CDR3 protein comes from TCRdb applying MiXCR to the 5' RACE reads. This sample has 450,000 to 700,000 distinct CDR3 sequences, with roughly 18% found just once. The data were taken from a study of T-cell memory formation after mild COVID-19. Study-level findings and limits: The main location of contracting CD4+ clones was CM and EM, and that of contracting CD8+ clones was EMRA. Within pre-infection memory, some responding clones were found, suggesting cross-reactive memory joined. Confirmation was lacking for SARS-CoV-2 specificity of second-wave clones that peaked on day 37.

Sequencing was done on a sample of PBMCs or a T cell subset sorted from them (not recorded which). The clonotype was recovered from an adult woman who had mild COVID-19 (a few samples of this study predate the infection). Cell type and time point are not known.

The CDR3 DNA reads TGTGCCAGCAGCTTAGCCCTCTCTGGGGCCAACGTCCTGACTTTC. As protein: CASSLALSGANVLTF. This rearrangement joins TRBV7-2 to TRBJ2-6; D is unclear. CDR1 and CDR2 (germline): SGHTA, FQGNSA. There are 15 residues in the CDR3. Between the trimmed V and J ends, which lost 0 bases and 0 bases, there was a span of 3 bases.